This T cell receptor (beta chain) is from a study of glioma-infiltrating T cells after dendritic cell vaccination. Sequenced by immunoSEQ multiplex PCR; TCRdb stores in-frame clones only, minus some. The table shows 85,000 or so clones, with approximately 81% occurring only once. Points on this clone: Its cognate antigen is unknown.

Time point noted: after dendritic cell vaccination, including at tumor progression/relapse. The CDR3 runs to 15 residues. J gave up 4 bases and V 6 bases, and 7 bases lay outside the gene matches. From germline, CDR1 is SGHVS and CDR2 FQNEAQ. General study points: Longer survival after dendritic cell vaccination followed higher pretreatment TIL content. TCR clonality showed no direct relationship with survival.

The receptor's source is a human donor with glioblastoma. The V gene is TRBV7-8, the J gene TRBJ2-1, with 9 bases lining up with TRBD1. Sequenced here: blood, sampled after dendritic cell vaccination. The CDR3 bases are TGTGCCAGCAGACAAACCGGGACAGGGTACAATGAGCAGTTCTTC. It encodes CASRQTGTGYNEQFF.